The T cell receptor beta chain described here comes from a study of cytomegalovirus exposure and HLA in healthy donors. On this clone itself: Its antigen is not known.

Primers included in the PCR were 60 Vbeta and 13 Jbeta primers. TCRdb keeps only in-frame clones here, not all; method: immunoSEQ multiplex PCR. Altogether 150,000 to 180,000 clones are present, more than 60% being singletons, with the ten largest covering about 4%. V shed 0 bases and J shed 4 bases, with 17 bases lying between them. The CDR3 is 16 residues long. Germline V gives CDR1 SGHRS, CDR2 YFSETQ. General study results and limits: A later analysis linked a missense variant in DCLRE1C to the trimming of TCR beta V and J genes. It is likely that the observed cluster of highly shared sequence variants was a sequencing artifact. Further analysis, carried out later, found HLA-associated TCR beta chains more clonally expanded than equally common other chains. A later analysis found that most CMV-associated TCR beta chains appeared HLA-restricted.

The receptor comes from a woman aged 40 to 50 in good health and CMV-seronegative. The chain combines TRBV5-1 with TRBJ2-7, with D perhaps TRBD1 (5 bases). Sequencing was done on a sample of PBMCs. The CDR3, as DNA: TGCGCCAGCAGCTTGGAGTCGGCCAGGGCAGCATACGAGCAGTACTTC. Amino acid sequence: CASSLESARAAYEQYF.